This paragraph covers one T cell receptor beta chain sequence. The antigen remains unidentified. The data were taken from a study of cytomegalovirus exposure and HLA in healthy donors. Overall study context: It was reported in a later analysis that the same platform had been used for the 110 or so validation repertoires as for the approximately 730 first-cohort repertoires.

Measured with immunoSEQ multiplex PCR; TCRdb has only the in-frame clones, and not every one. Here the sample spans roughly 150,000 clones, 85% to 90% being singletons. The V and J ends lost 2 bases and 3 bases respectively, with 9 bases between them. CDR3 length equals 14 residues. Germline CDR1 reads MNHEY; CDR2 reads SMNVEV (reference sequence). Regarding the study as a whole: The majority of TCR sequences were rare, yet some public TCRs appeared in many donors. In vitro confirmation showed three CMV-associated chains to be CMV antigen specific. The listing of 150 to 200 TCR beta chains classed them as cytomegalovirus-associated.

This chain joins TRBV27 and TRBJ2-3; no definite D call. Specimen: PBMCs. This TCR came from a woman aged 18-35 years in good health and CMV-seropositive. The CDR3 coding sequence is TGTGCCAGCAGTTTAAGCAGGTGGACAGATACGCAGTATTTT. This sequence encodes CASSLSRWTDTQYF.